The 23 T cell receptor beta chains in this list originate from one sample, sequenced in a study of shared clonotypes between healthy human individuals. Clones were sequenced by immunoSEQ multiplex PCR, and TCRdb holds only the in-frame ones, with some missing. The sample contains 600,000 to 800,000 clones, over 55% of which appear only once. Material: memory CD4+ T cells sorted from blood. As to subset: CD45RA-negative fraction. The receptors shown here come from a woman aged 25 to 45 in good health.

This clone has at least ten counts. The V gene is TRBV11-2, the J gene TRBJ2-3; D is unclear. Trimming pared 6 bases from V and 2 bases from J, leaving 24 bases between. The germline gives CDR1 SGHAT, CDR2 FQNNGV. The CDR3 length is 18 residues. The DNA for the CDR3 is TGTGCCAGCAGAAAAAATCCGGCGGTTTTTGGTCTCACAGATACGCAGTATTTT. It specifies CASRKNPAVFGLTDTQYF.

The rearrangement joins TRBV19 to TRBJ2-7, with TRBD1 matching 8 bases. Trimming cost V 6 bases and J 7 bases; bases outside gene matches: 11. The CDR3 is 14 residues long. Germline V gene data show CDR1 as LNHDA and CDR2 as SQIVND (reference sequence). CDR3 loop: CASSSQGQGGEQYF. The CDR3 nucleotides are TGTGCCAGTAGCAGCCAAGGACAGGGCGGGGAGCAGTACTTC.

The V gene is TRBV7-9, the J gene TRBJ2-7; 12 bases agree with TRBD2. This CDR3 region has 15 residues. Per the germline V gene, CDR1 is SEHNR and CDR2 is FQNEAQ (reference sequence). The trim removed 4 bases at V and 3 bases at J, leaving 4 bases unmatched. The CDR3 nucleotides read TGTGCCAGCAGCTCCGGGACTAGCGGGTACTACGAGCAGTACTTC. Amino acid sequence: CASSSGTSGYYEQYF.

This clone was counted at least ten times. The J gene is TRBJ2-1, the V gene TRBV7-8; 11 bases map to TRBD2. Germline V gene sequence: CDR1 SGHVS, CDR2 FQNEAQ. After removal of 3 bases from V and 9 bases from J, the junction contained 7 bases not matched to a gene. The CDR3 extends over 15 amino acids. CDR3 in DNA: TGTGCCAGCAGCTTCCGGGTGCTAGCGGGAGGTGAGCAGTTCTTC. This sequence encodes CASSFRVLAGGEQFF. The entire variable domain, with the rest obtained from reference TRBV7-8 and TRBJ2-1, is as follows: GAGVSQSPRYKVAKRGQDVALRCDPISGHVSLFWYQQALGQGPEFLTYFQNEAQLDKSGLPSDRFFAERPEGSVSTLKIQRTQQEDSAVYLCASSFRVLAGGEQFFGPGTRLTVL.

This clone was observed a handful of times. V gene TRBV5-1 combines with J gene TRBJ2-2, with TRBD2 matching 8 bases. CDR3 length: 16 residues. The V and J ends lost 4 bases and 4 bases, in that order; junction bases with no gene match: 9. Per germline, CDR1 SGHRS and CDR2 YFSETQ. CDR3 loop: CASSPPGLVGTGELFF. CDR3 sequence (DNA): TGCGCCAGCAGCCCTCCGGGACTAGTAGGCACCGGGGAGCTGTTTTTT.

CDR3 protein: CASSQGQGQPQHF. In DNA form, the CDR3 reads TGCGCCAGCAGCCAAGGACAGGGTCAGCCCCAGCATTTT. The chain couples TRBV5-1 to TRBJ1-5; 8 bases are a match to TRBD1. The V segment lost 4 bases and the J segment 6 bases; nucleotides outside the gene matches: 3. The CDR3 runs to 13 residues. The germline V gene encodes CDR1 SGHRS and CDR2 YFSETQ.

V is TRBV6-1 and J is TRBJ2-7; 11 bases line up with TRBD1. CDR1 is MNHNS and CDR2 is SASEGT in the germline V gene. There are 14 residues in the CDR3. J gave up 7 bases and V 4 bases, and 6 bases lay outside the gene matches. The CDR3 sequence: CASSVGQGAGEQYF. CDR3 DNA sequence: TGTGCCAGCAGTGTCGGACAGGGGGCGGGGGAGCAGTACTTC.

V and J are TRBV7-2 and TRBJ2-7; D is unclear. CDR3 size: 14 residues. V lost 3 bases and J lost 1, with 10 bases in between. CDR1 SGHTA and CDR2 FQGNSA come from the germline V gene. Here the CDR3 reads CASSLSVESYEQYF. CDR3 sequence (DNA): TGTGCCAGCAGCTTGAGTGTCGAGTCCTACGAGCAGTACTTC.

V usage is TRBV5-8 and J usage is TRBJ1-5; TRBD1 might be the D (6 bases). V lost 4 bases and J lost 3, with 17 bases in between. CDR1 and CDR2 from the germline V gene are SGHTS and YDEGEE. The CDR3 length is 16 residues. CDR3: CASSATQGLDNQPQHF. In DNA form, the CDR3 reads TGTGCCAGCAGCGCCACACAGGGTTTGGACAATCAGCCCCAGCATTTT.

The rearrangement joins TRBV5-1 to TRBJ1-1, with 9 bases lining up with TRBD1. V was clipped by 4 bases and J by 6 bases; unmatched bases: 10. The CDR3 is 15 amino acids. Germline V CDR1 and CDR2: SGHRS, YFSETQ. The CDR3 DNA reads TGCGCCAGCAGCGACTTACAGGGGGCAAGTCCTGAAGCTTTCTTT. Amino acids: CASSDLQGASPEAFF.

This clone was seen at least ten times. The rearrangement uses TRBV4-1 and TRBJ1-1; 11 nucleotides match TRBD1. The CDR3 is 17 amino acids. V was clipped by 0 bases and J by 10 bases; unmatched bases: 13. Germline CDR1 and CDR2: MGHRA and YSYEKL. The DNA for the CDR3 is TGCGCCAGCAGCCAAGATCCCCGGGACAGGGGGAACTCAGGAGCTTTCTTT. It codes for CASSQDPRDRGNSGAFF.

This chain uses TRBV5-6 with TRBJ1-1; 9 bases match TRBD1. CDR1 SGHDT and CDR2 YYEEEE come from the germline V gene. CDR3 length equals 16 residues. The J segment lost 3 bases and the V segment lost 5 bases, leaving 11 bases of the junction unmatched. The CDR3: CASRPDRGVLHTEAFF. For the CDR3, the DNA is TGTGCCAGCAGACCCGACAGGGGGGTTTTGCACACTGAAGCTTTCTTT. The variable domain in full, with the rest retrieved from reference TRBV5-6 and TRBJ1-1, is DAGVTQSPTHLIKTRGQQVTLRCSPKSGHDTVSWYQQALGQGPQFIFQYYEEEERQRGNFPDRFSGHQFPNYSSELNVNALLLGDSALYLCASRPDRGVLHTEAFFGQGTRLTVV.

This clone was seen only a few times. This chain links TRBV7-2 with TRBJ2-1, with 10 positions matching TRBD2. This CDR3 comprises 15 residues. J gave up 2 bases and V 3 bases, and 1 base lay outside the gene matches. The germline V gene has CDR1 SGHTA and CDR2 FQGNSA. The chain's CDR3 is CASSFTSGTYNEQFF. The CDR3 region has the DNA TGTGCCAGCAGCTTTACTAGCGGGACCTACAATGAGCAGTTCTTC.

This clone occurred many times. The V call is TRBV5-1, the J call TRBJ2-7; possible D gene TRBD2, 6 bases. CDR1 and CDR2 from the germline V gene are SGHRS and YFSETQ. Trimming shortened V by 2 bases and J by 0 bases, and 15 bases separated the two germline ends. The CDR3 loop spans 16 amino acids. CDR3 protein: CASSFGAGSRSYEQYF. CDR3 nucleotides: TGCGCCAGCAGCTTCGGTGCCGGGAGCCGCTCCTACGAGCAGTACTTC.

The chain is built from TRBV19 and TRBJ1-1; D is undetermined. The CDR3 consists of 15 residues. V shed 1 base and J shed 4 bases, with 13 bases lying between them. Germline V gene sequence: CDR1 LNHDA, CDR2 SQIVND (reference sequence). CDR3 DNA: TGTGCCAGTAGTATAGTCCCAGTCAGTGGCACTGAAGCTTTCTTT. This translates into CASSIVPVSGTEAFF.

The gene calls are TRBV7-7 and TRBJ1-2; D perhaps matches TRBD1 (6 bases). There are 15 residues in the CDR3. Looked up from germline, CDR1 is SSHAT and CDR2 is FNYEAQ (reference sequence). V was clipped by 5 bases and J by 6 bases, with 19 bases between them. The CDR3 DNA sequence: TGTGCCAGCAGCCCGCTCGTGTGGGGGGCCGATGGCTACACCTTC. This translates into CASSPLVWGADGYTF.

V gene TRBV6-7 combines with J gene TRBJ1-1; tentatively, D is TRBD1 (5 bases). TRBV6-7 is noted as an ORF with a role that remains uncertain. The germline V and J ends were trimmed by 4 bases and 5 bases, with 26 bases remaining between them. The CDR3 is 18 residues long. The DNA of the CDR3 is TGTGCCAGCAGTTCCGGGGGGAACCCGGACGGGAAAGGTACTGAAGCTTTCTTT. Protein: CASSSGGNPDGKGTEAFF.

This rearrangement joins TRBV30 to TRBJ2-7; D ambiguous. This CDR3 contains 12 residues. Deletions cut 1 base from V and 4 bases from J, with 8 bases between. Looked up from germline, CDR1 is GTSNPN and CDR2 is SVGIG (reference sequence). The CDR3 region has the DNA TGTGCCTGGAGTGCCACATATTACGAGCAGTACTTC. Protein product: CAWSATYYEQYF.

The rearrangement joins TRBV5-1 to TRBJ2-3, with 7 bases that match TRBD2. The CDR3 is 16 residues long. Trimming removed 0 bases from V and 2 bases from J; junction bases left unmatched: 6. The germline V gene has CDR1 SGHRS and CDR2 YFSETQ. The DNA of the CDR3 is TGCGCCAGCAGCTTGGATCTAGCGGAGAACACAGATACGCAGTATTTT. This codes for CASSLDLAENTDTQYF.

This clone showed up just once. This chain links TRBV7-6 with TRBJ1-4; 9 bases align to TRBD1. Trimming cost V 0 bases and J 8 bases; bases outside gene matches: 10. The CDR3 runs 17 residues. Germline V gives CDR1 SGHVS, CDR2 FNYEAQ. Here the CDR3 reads CASSLALQGAFREKLFF. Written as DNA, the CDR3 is TGTGCCAGCAGCTTAGCGTTACAGGGGGCCTTTCGGGAAAAACTGTTTTTT.

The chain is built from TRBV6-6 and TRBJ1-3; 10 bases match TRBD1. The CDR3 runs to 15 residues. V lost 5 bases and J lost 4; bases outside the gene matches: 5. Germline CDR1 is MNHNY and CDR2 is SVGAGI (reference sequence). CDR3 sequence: CASSVDRGRGNTIYF. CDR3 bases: TGTGCCAGCAGTGTAGACAGGGGGCGAGGAAACACCATATATTTT.

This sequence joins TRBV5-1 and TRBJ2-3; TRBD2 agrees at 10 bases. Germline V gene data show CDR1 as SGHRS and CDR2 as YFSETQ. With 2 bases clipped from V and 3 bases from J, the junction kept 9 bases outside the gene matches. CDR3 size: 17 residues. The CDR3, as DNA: TGCGCCAGCAGCTTAGCGGGAGGGCCTTCAGGGACAGATACGCAGTATTTT. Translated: CASSLAGGPSGTDTQYF.

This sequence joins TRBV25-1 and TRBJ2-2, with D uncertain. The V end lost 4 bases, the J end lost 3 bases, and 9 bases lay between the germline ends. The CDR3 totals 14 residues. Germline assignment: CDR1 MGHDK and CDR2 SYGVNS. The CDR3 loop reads CASSGLEHTGELFF. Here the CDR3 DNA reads TGTGCCAGCAGTGGGTTGGAACACACCGGGGAGCTGTTTTTT.